The 25 T cell receptor beta chains below were found in one sample sequenced in a study of early T cells in non-severe SARS-CoV-2 infection. From the 5' RACE reads, TCRdb called clonotypes with MiXCR, one entry per CDR3 protein. In the table there are approximately 100,000 distinct CDR3 sequences, more than 9.5% of which are singletons. The source material was whole blood. The origin of the receptors is an adult who was a healthcare worker with PCR-confirmed SARS-CoV-2 infection or an uninfected control (not recorded which).

There are a few counts of this clonotype. This CDR3 reads CASSEGGTVAYEQYF. For the CDR3, the DNA is TGTGCCAGCTCCGAAGGGGGGACAGTTGCCTACGAGCAGTACTTC. V and J are TRBV7-6 and TRBJ2-7, with a possible D match to TRBD1 (7 bases). The length of the CDR3 is 15 residues. Germline values: CDR1 SGHVS, CDR2 FNYEAQ. V was trimmed by 8 bases and J by 2 bases, leaving 19 bases between them.

This clonotype was observed a few times. The CDR3 is CAWSGAEGGGQETQYF. Here the CDR3 DNA reads TGTGCCTGGAGCGGGGCGGAAGGAGGAGGACAAGAGACCCAGTACTTC. The chain couples TRBV30 to TRBJ2-5; D might be TRBD1 or TRBD2, each matching 5 bases. Trimming left V 3 bases short and J 2 bases short, with 19 bases between. CDR3 size: 16 residues. The germline V gene has CDR1 GTSNPN and CDR2 SVGIG (reference sequence).

As DNA, the CDR3 is TGTGCCAGTAGTCTCGACGGGGAAGATACGCAGTATTTT. Translating gives CASSLDGEDTQYF. The rearrangement uses TRBV19 and TRBJ2-3; the D gene is possibly TRBD2 (5 bases). CDR1 and CDR2 (germline): LNHDA, SQIVND (reference sequence). The CDR3 has 13 amino acids. V lost 5 bases, J lost 5 bases, and 11 bases lay in between.

This clonotype showed up many times. The chain employs TRBV27 and TRBJ1-1, with a weak D call TRBD1 (5 bases). Germline V gene sequence: CDR1 MNHEY, CDR2 SMNVEV (reference sequence). The CDR3 is made up of 14 amino acids. V gave up 8 bases and J gave up 7 bases, with 20 bases separating them. In DNA form, the CDR3 reads TGTGCCAGCGGACTCACCTCACAGGCTGGTGAAGCTTTCTTT. It is translated as CASGLTSQAGEAFF.

J is TRBJ2-7 and V is TRBV12-3 or TRBV12-4; D gene uncertain. The CDR3 is made up of 11 amino acids. V dropped 2 bases and J dropped 5 bases, with 4 bases sitting between them. CDR3 protein: CASSLRDEQYF. The CDR3 DNA follows: TGTGCCAGCAGTTTACGGGACGAGCAGTACTTC.

This clonotype was seen at least ten times. The chain carries TRBV10-3 and TRBJ2-5; D call uncertain. The ends were cut back, 2 bases at V and 2 bases at J, with 3 bases in the middle. CDR1 is ENHRY and CDR2 is SYGVKD in the germline V gene. CDR3 length equals 12 residues. The CDR3: CAISEGQETQYF. CDR3 in DNA: TGTGCCATCAGTGAGGGGCAAGAGACCCAGTACTTC.

This clonotype was counted ten times or more. The chain carries TRBV7-9 and TRBJ2-1, with D possibly TRBD2 on 5 matching bases. Looked up from germline, CDR1 is SEHNR and CDR2 is FQNEAQ (reference sequence). This CDR3 comprises 15 residues. V dropped 3 bases and J dropped 8 bases, with 17 bases sitting between them. Written as DNA, the CDR3 is TGTGCCAGCAGCTTCGAAGGACGGGGAGTCTATGAGCAGTTCTTC. This sequence encodes CASSFEGRGVYEQFF.

This clonotype was seen at least ten times. The gene calls are TRBV20-1 and TRBJ2-1; TRBD2 agrees at 11 bases. Per the germline V gene, CDR1 is DFQATT and CDR2 is SNEGSKA (reference sequence). CDR3 length equals 17 residues. With 2 bases clipped from V and 10 bases from J, the junction kept 16 bases outside the gene matches. DNA for the CDR3: TGCAGTGCTAGAAACCGATGGGGGACTAGCGGCCTGAAGGAGCAGTTCTTC. Protein product: CSARNRWGTSGLKEQFF.

This clonotype showed up many times. V and J are TRBV19 and TRBJ2-3, with D possibly matching TRBD2 (7 bases). The CDR3 loop spans 15 amino acids. V was cut by 9 bases and J by 4 bases, with 20 bases left in between. Germline V lookup: CDR1 LNHDA, CDR2 SQIVND (reference sequence). CDR3 bases: TGTGCCAGCGCTTCCCTCGCGGGGGCGCCAGATACGCAGTATTTT. Translated: CASASLAGAPDTQYF.

This clonotype was counted a few times. This chain joins TRBV30 and TRBJ2-4; D gene ambiguous. Deletions cut 4 bases from V and 2 bases from J, with 15 bases between. The CDR3 is 15 amino acids. The germline gives CDR1 GTSNPN, CDR2 SVGIG (reference sequence). The CDR3: CAWTQRSASKNIQYF. Written as DNA, the CDR3 is TGTGCCTGGACCCAGAGGTCAGCCTCCAAAAACATTCAGTACTTC.

Only a few counts were recorded for this clonotype. This CDR3 is CASGERGGPETQYF. The CDR3 coding sequence is TGTGCCAGCGGCGAGCGAGGAGGGCCGGAGACCCAGTACTTC. The chain carries TRBV3-1 and TRBJ2-5; tentative D call: TRBD2 (6 bases). V lost 8 bases and J 5 bases, leaving 18 bases between the germline ends. The CDR3 covers 14 residues. Per the germline V gene, CDR1 is LGHDT and CDR2 is YNNKEL (reference sequence).

This clonotype came up many times. The chain combines TRBV7-9 with TRBJ2-2, with D unclear. The germline V and J ends were trimmed by 4 bases and 4 bases, with 10 bases remaining between them. CDR3 length: 14 amino acids. CDR1 is SEHNR and CDR2 is FQNEAQ in the germline V gene (reference sequence). CDR3 nucleotide sequence: TGTGCCAGCAGCTCTTCCTTGGGCACCGGGGAGCTGTTTTTT. As protein: CASSSSLGTGELFF.

This clonotype was observed many times. The J gene is TRBJ1-2, the V gene TRBV6-5, with 11 bases identical to TRBD1. Per germline, CDR1 MNHEY and CDR2 SVGAGI. Trimming took 4 bases from V and 2 from J; bases not matched to a gene: 3. The CDR3 has 15 residues. The CDR3 DNA follows: TGTGCCAGCAGTTCGCGGACAGGGGGCAACTATGGCTACACCTTC. Amino acids: CASSSRTGGNYGYTF.

This clonotype was detected only a few times. The chain has TRBV3-1 and TRBJ2-5; TRBD2 might be the D (6 bases). There are 14 residues in the CDR3. Trimming left V 1 base short and J 2 bases short, with 8 bases between. CDR1 and CDR2 (germline): LGHDT, YNNKEL (reference sequence). The CDR3 spells CASSQAGRQETQYF. The CDR3 DNA reads as TGTGCCAGCAGCCAAGCCGGGAGACAAGAGACCCAGTACTTC.

This clonotype was observed many times. The chain carries TRBV20-1 and TRBJ2-5, with no clear D. This CDR3 contains 14 residues. V was shortened by 0 bases and J by 1 base, with 9 bases between the two germline ends. Germline V gene sequence: CDR1 DFQATT, CDR2 SNEGSKA (reference sequence). DNA for the CDR3: TGCAGTGCTAGAGATTCGAGGTCCCAAGAGACCCAGTACTTC. This gives the protein CSARDSRSQETQYF.

This clonotype was detected ten times or more. The V gene is TRBV7-3, the J gene TRBJ1-2, with D perhaps matching TRBD1 (5 bases). The CDR3 is 14 residues long. V gave up 1 base and J gave up 3 bases, with 9 bases separating them. Looked up from germline, CDR1 is SGHTA and CDR2 is FQGTGA. The DNA of the CDR3 is TGTGCCAGCAGCTTAAATTGGGGCGACTATGGCTACACCTTC. Translation: CASSLNWGDYGYTF. Drawing the rest from reference TRBV7-3 and TRBJ1-2, the complete variable domain is GAGVSQTPSNKVTEKGKYVELRCDPISGHTALYWYRQSLGQGPEFLIYFQGTGAADDSGLPNDRFFAVRPEGSVSTLKIQRTERGDSAVYLCASSLNWGDYGYTFGSGTRLTVV.

This clonotype was observed a few times. This sequence joins TRBV24-1 and TRBJ2-1, with TRBD1 identical over 7 bases. With 3 bases clipped from V and 7 bases from J, the junction kept 8 bases outside the gene matches. Germline CDR1 reads KGHDR; CDR2 reads SFDVKD. The CDR3 runs 15 residues. Here the CDR3 DNA reads TGTGCCACCAGTGATCGAGTGACAGGGAAGAATGAGCAGTTCTTC. It is translated as CATSDRVTGKNEQFF.

This rearrangement joins TRBV2 to TRBJ1-6; tentatively, D is TRBD1 (6 bases). V gave up 8 bases and J gave up 7 bases, with 12 bases separating them. The CDR3 extends over 13 amino acids. Germline V gene data show CDR1 as SNHLY and CDR2 as FYNNEI. For the CDR3, the DNA is TGTGCCAGCTTTAAGGGGGGGAATTCACCCCTCCACTTT. The encoded protein is CASFKGGNSPLHF.

This clonotype was counted between two and nine times. CDR3 in amino acids: CSVERGKPGELFF. As DNA, the CDR3 is TGCAGCGTTGAAAGGGGAAAGCCCGGGGAGCTGTTTTTT. The chain is built from TRBV29-1 and TRBJ2-2, with D maybe TRBD1 (5 bases). CDR3 length: 13 residues. V was clipped by 2 bases and J by 6 bases, with 10 bases between them. The germline V gene has CDR1 SQVTM and CDR2 ANQGSEA.

This clonotype was observed many times. V gene TRBV20-1 combines with J gene TRBJ2-7; no clear D. From germline, CDR1 is DFQATT and CDR2 SNEGSKA (reference sequence). The CDR3 has 15 residues. The V end was cut by 4 bases, the J end by 6 bases, with 22 bases between. In DNA, the CDR3 is TGCAGTGCTATCCAGCTTGAAACTCGGGCGCGCGAGCAGTACTTC. It encodes CSAIQLETRAREQYF.

This clonotype has a handful of counts. This chain links TRBV9 with TRBJ2-3; TRBD2 matches 11 bases. V was clipped by 0 bases and J by 6 bases; unmatched bases: 6. Germline assignment: CDR1 SGDLS and CDR2 YYNGEE. The CDR3 runs to 16 residues. The CDR3 sequence is CASSVELAGGRDTQYF. CDR3 coding DNA: TGTGCCAGCAGCGTAGAGCTAGCGGGGGGCCGGGATACGCAGTATTTT.

V usage is TRBV7-6 and J usage is TRBJ2-7; D may match TRBD1 or TRBD2 (6 bases each). This CDR3 has 16 residues. Germline-derived CDR1 and CDR2 are SGHVS and FNYEAQ. The CDR3 DNA reads TGTTCCCCCTGCAACAAGTGGGGGGCCTTGAGCTACGAGCAGTACTTC. Encoded protein: CSPCNKWGALSYEQYF.

This clonotype was detected a few times. V usage is TRBV6-6 and J usage is TRBJ1-5, with D possibly TRBD1 on 6 matching bases. The CDR3 totals 18 residues. V gave up 2 bases and J gave up 1 base, with 18 bases separating them. From germline, CDR1 is MNHNY and CDR2 SVGAGI (reference sequence). Here the CDR3 reads CASSYSLSRGGSNQPQHF. The DNA for the CDR3 is TGTGCCAGCAGTTACAGCCTGAGCAGGGGAGGCAGCAATCAGCCCCAGCATTTT.

In this sample, this clonotype turned up a few times. The chain couples TRBV19 to TRBJ2-1; TRBD2 matches 11 bases. Germline assignment: CDR1 LNHDA and CDR2 SQIVND (reference sequence). This CDR3 region has 18 residues. The V gene end was trimmed by 4 bases and the J gene end by 0 bases; junction bases not matched to a gene: 8. The CDR3 loop is CASSSRLAGILSYNEQFF. The DNA for the CDR3 is TGTGCCAGTAGTAGCAGACTAGCGGGGATCCTCTCCTACAATGAGCAGTTCTTC.

This clonotype was detected many times. The chain combines TRBV5-1 with TRBJ1-1; maybe TRBD1 (5 bases). V dropped 5 bases and J dropped 7 bases, with 21 bases sitting between them. CDR1 is SGHRS and CDR2 is YFSETQ in the germline V gene. The length of the CDR3 is 15 residues. The CDR3 nucleotides are TGCGCCAGCAGACTGGACGGCCTTCGGGGCGATGAAGCTTTCTTT. Amino acid sequence: CASRLDGLRGDEAFF.